The next 7 T cell receptor beta chains were all read from a single sample in a study of T cell repertoires in cytomegalovirus infection. One entry per CDR3 protein results from TCRdb running MiXCR on the reads. The data show hundreds of thousands of distinct CDR3 sequences, with approximately 30% seen just once and roughly 15% held by the top ten. The material sequenced was PBMCs. These receptors were collected from a human donor in good health (CMV status not recorded). Some clones in this sample may be carry-over from other donors' samples.

This clonotype has more than one count but fewer than ten. The chain is built from TRBV5-5 and TRBJ1-2; 7 nucleotides agree with TRBD1. Germline V CDR1 and CDR2: SGHKS, YYEKEE (reference sequence). V lost 0 bases and J lost 4; bases outside the gene matches: 6. The CDR3 has 15 residues. CDR3 nucleotides: TGTGCCAGCAGCTTGGCCAGGGGGGCAGGCTATGGCTACACCTTC. Translated: CASSLARGAGYGYTF.

The chain has TRBV7-9 and TRBJ1-1; possible D gene TRBD1, 5 bases. Germline-derived CDR1 and CDR2 are SEHNR and FQNEAQ (reference sequence). This CDR3 contains 14 residues. Trimming left V 4 bases short and J 1 base short, with 10 bases between. CDR3 region: CASSSGLKNTEAFF. As DNA, the CDR3 is TGTGCCAGCAGCTCGGGACTGAAGAACACTGAAGCTTTCTTT.

The chain links TRBV2 to TRBJ2-7; TRBD1 aligns across 7 bases. Losses at the gene ends were 6 bases for V and 6 bases for J; bases not matched to a gene: 5. CDR1 and CDR2 (germline): SNHLY, FYNNEI. This CDR3 contains 12 residues. CDR3 in amino acids: CASSIQGREQYF. CDR3 coding DNA: TGTGCCAGCAGCATACAGGGGCGCGAGCAGTACTTC.

This clonotype was seen a few times. The gene calls are TRBV19 and TRBJ2-3, with D possibly being TRBD1 or TRBD2 (5 bases each). Germline V gives CDR1 LNHDA, CDR2 SQIVND (reference sequence). Trimming removed 10 bases at V and 5 bases at J, with 16 bases between. The length of the CDR3 is 13 residues. CDR3 in amino acids: CANLGGIRDTQYF. CDR3 bases: TGTGCCAACCTTGGGGGAATTCGAGATACGCAGTATTTT.

This clonotype was picked up a small number of times. V is TRBV5-1 and J is TRBJ1-1; 9 bases align to TRBD1. The CDR3 totals 15 residues. Germline CDR1 reads SGHRS; CDR2 reads YFSETQ. The ends lost 2 bases at V and 4 bases at J; junction bases unmatched: 6. As DNA, the CDR3 is TGCGCCAGCAGCTTTAAGGGACAGGGTGGCACTGAAGCTTTCTTT. This sequence encodes CASSFKGQGGTEAFF.

The chain couples TRBV12-3 or TRBV12-4 to TRBJ1-6; 9 positions agree with TRBD1. V lost 7 bases to trimming and J lost 9 bases; unmatched junction nucleotides: 7. The CDR3 consists of 14 residues. The CDR3 coding sequence is TGTGCCAGCACCCCGGGACAGGGATTTTCACCCCTCCACTTT. Protein sequence: CASTPGQGFSPLHF.

This clonotype was seen only a few times. The rearrangement uses TRBV10-1 and TRBJ1-1; no reliable D call. CDR1 and CDR2 (germline): WNHNN, SYGVQD (reference sequence). This CDR3 spans 13 amino acids. With 4 bases removed from V and 4 bases from J, the gap between germline ends came to 10 bases. The CDR3 bases are TGCGCCAGCAGTGCGGAAATCGGCACTGAAGCTTTCTTT. Residues: CASSAEIGTEAFF.